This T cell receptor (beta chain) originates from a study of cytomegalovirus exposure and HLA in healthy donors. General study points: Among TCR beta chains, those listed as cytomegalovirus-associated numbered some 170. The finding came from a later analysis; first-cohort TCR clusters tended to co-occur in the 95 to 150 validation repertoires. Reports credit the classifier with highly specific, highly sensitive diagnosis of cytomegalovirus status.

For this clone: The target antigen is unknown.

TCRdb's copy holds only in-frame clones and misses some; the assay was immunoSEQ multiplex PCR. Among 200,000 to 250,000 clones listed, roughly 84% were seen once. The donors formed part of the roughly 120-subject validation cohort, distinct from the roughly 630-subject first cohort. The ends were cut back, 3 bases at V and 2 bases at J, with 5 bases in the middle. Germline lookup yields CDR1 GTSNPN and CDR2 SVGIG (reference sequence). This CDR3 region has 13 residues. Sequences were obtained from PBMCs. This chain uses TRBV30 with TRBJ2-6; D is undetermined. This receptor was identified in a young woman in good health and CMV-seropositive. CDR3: CAWSAPGANVLTF. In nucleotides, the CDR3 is TGTGCCTGGAGCGCCCCTGGGGCCAACGTCCTGACTTTC.